This T cell receptor beta chain was sequenced in a study of control samples from healthy donors and cancer patients. A note on this clone: The same CDR3 arises from other DNA sequences in this sample as well.

TCRdb's copy holds only in-frame clones and misses some; the assay was immunoSEQ multiplex PCR. This sample has 100,000 to 150,000 clones; 87% occur once, and the top ten carry 1.5% to 2%. This CDR3 region has 15 residues. Germline trimming cut 4 bases from V and 0 bases from J; bases unmatched to any gene: 3. CDR1 and CDR2 from the germline V gene are SGHRS and YFSETQ. The receptor comes from a young man in good health. The specimen sequenced was blood. The V and J genes are TRBV5-1 and TRBJ2-1; 8 bases map to TRBD2. CDR3 protein: CASSEGTSSYNEQFF. The CDR3 bases are TGCGCCAGCAGCGAGGGGACTAGCTCCTACAATGAGCAGTTCTTC.